This TCR beta chain was recovered during a study of blood T cell repertoires in COVID-19 (dated by TCRdb to between 2020 and 2021). In the study overall: Collaborator samples came from the United States, Italy and Spain and covered acute and convalescent phases of COVID-19. The prospective study material was composed of cDNA or gDNA derived from T cells, B-cell-depleted T cells, or PBMCs. Deeply sampled blood TCRbeta repertoires from subjects exposed to, actively infected with, or recovered from COVID-19 were included in the dataset. The repertoires were released in a freely available public database meant as a resource for research on the immune response to SARS-CoV-2. The samples were drawn from two sources: the first 160 participants of the ongoing ImmuneRACE study, and over 1,000 subjects contributed by 6 global collaborators. The sample metadata nearly always contained a de-identified subject ID, COVID-19 status, age in years and sex. HLA class I and class II types, where available, came from metadata supplied by the sample provider rather than from assay-based typing. The investigation overall reported the following: The amount of clinical and demographic metadata varied by source and participant and was provided uncurated.

TCRbeta CDR3 regions were amplified from genomic DNA using the immunoSEQ Assay, a bias-controlled multiplex PCR. Per the original workflow: Within the assay, amplification of reference gene primers was used to estimate how many nucleated cells each sample contained. To quantify the absolute abundance of each unique TCRbeta CDR3 rearrangement, sequence reads were collapsed and filtered. For each sample, productive Simpson clonality was calculated as the square root of Simpson's diversity index over productive rearrangements. TCRdb carries this immuneACCESS record with in-frame sequences only. Its versions omit some clonotypes, under half of them owing to an unresolved V gene in the studies checked, with the rest unexplained. V, J and clone size are those of that table, while D and trimming were read from the DNA. The sample table lists about 200,000 clones, 83% of them with a count of one. The ten largest account for under 3% of the sample.

Each collaborating institution followed its own protocols to collect whole blood in K2EDTA tubes. For TCRbeta analysis, collaborators shipped samples as frozen whole blood, isolated PBMCs, or DNA extracted from either of those sample types. A note on this clone: Its antigen has not been determined. No much larger clone is present one base from it, and per-base qualities are unavailable.

The CDR3 measures 13 amino acids from cysteine to phenylalanine. The CDR3 DNA has 39 bases and is translated from base 1. CDR1 LGHNA and CDR2 YSLEER were looked up in the germline V gene. At the junction V is shortened by 2 bases and J by 4 bases, with 8 bases in between. The V gene is TRBV4-3 and the J gene is TRBJ2-5; no D gene is confidently identified. The material sequenced was peripheral blood. The receptor was derived from a woman aged 40 to 50 with active or convalescent COVID-19. The CDR3 amino acid sequence is: CASSQNWRETQYF. The nucleotides are TGCGCCAGCAGCCAAAACTGGAGAGAGACCCAGTACTTC.